Below are 13 T cell receptor beta chains sequenced from a single sample in a study of blood T cell repertoires in COVID-19. TCRdb's table, derived via immunoSEQ multiplex PCR, lists solely in-frame clones and lacks some. The repertoire has approximately 170,000 clones, around 82% of them found once; the top ten carry under 3%. The specimen sequenced was peripheral blood. Receptor source: a human donor with acute or convalescent COVID-19. The donor label of this sample is uncertain.

The chain combines TRBV3-1 (or the pseudogene TRBV3-2) with TRBJ2-3, with TRBD2 matching 10 bases. The V gene end was trimmed by 4 bases and the J gene end by 2 bases; junction bases not matched to a gene: 6. The CDR3 consists of 16 residues. Looked up from germline, CDR1 is LGHDT and CDR2 is YNNKEL (reference sequence). CDR3 amino acids: CASSPWTSGFTDTQYF. The CDR3, as DNA: TGTGCCAGCAGCCCTTGGACTAGCGGATTCACAGATACGCAGTATTTT.

J is TRBJ1-1 and V is TRBV19, with D possibly being TRBD1 (5 bases). V was trimmed by 2 bases and J by 9 bases, leaving 16 bases between them. The CDR3 has 14 residues. CDR1 is LNHDA, CDR2 SQIVND, per germline (reference sequence). The CDR3 sequence: CASSIQGIQGQAFF. In DNA, the CDR3 is TGTGCCAGTAGTATACAGGGAATACAAGGTCAAGCTTTCTTT.

V and J are TRBV18 and TRBJ2-1; the D gene is possibly TRBD1 (7 bases). CDR1 KGHSH and CDR2 LQKENI come from the germline V gene. This CDR3 is 16 amino acids long. V was cut by 0 bases and J by 4 bases, with 13 bases left in between. The CDR3 region has the DNA TGTGCCAGCTCACCACCTCTGACAGGGACTTACAATGAGCAGTTCTTC. Its translation: CASSPPLTGTYNEQFF.

This clone has only a few counts. The V and J genes are TRBV19 and TRBJ1-6; D not certain. Between the trimmed V and J ends, which lost 1 base and 6 bases, there was a span of 10 bases. Germline CDR1 and CDR2: LNHDA and SQIVND (reference sequence). The CDR3 has 15 residues. The CDR3 region has the DNA TGTGCCAGTAGTATAGCCGAGGTTGGTAATTCACCCCTCCACTTT. Translation gives CASSIAEVGNSPLHF.

A remark on this clone: Other DNA sequences of this sample code for an identical CDR3. The rearrangement uses TRBV5-1 and TRBJ1-1; unclear D gene. This CDR3 is built from 13 residues. V dropped 0 bases and J dropped 2 bases, with 5 bases sitting between them. The germline gives CDR1 SGHRS, CDR2 YFSETQ. The CDR3 sequence is CASSLGVNTEAFF. CDR3 sequence (DNA): TGCGCCAGCAGCTTGGGAGTCAACACTGAAGCTTTCTTT.

The rearrangement uses TRBV30 and TRBJ2-6; tentative D call: TRBD1 (6 bases). Germline values: CDR1 GTSNPN, CDR2 SVGIG (reference sequence). Trimming shortened V by 1 base and J by 0 bases, and 10 bases separated the two germline ends. The CDR3 consists of 16 residues. This chain's CDR3 is CAWSEQGRSGANVLTF. CDR3 coding DNA: TGTGCCTGGAGTGAACAGGGACGCTCTGGGGCCAACGTCCTGACTTTC.

The chain employs TRBV6-1 and TRBJ1-2; 7 bases are shared with TRBD1. This CDR3 region has 16 residues. Trimming at V came to 4 bases and at J to 2 bases, leaving 10 bases not matched to a gene. Germline lookup yields CDR1 MNHNS and CDR2 SASEGT. The CDR3 is CASSGRDRVGNYGYTF. The CDR3 nucleotides are TGTGCCAGCAGTGGACGTGACAGGGTGGGCAACTATGGCTACACCTTC.

The chain employs TRBV2 and TRBJ2-5; TRBD1 matches 7 bases. V lost 6 bases and J lost 2; bases outside the gene matches: 9. Germline V gene lookup returns CDR1 SNHLY and CDR2 FYNNEI. The length of the CDR3 is 15 residues. Here the CDR3 DNA reads TGTGCCAGCAGCCGGGGCACGGGACAGCAAGAGACCCAGTACTTC. Its protein product is CASSRGTGQQETQYF.

The chain uses TRBV28 and TRBJ2-7; 8 bases line up with TRBD2. This CDR3 region has 14 residues. The V gene's germline CDR1 is MDHEN and CDR2 SYDVKM. V was pared by 8 bases and J by 7 bases, with 13 bases of the junction left unmatched. CDR3 sequence (DNA): TGTGCCAGCGTTCCCCCGGGAGGGCCGGTTGAGCAGTACTTC. This codes for CASVPPGGPVEQYF. Full variable domain (outside the CDR3, taken from reference TRBV28 and TRBJ2-7): DVKVTQSSRYLVKRTGEKVFLECVQDMDHENMFWYRQDPGLGLRLIYFSYDVKMKEKGDIPEGYSVSREKKERFSLILESASTNQTSMYLCASVPPGGPVEQYFGPGTRLTVT.

The chain uses TRBV6-1 and TRBJ2-7; maybe TRBD1 (5 bases). The CDR3 consists of 11 residues. Trimming removed 11 bases at V and 1 base at J, with 9 bases between. Germline CDR1 and CDR2: MNHNS and SASEGT. The chain's CDR3 is CAVGASYEQYF. DNA for the CDR3: TGTGCCGTTGGGGCTTCCTACGAGCAGTACTTC.

The chain joins TRBV5-1 to TRBJ2-3, with TRBD2 identical over 9 bases. CDR1 and CDR2 (germline): SGHRS, YFSETQ. This CDR3 is built from 16 residues. V lost 4 bases and J lost 3; bases outside the gene matches: 9. In DNA form, the CDR3 reads TGCGCCAGCAGCCCCCCGGGTAGCGGGAGAACAGATACGCAGTATTTT. This codes for CASSPPGSGRTDTQYF.

This chain joins TRBV19 and TRBJ1-1; D unclear. Trimming removed 8 bases from V and 1 base from J, with 5 bases in between. CDR1 and CDR2 from the germline V gene are LNHDA and SQIVND (reference sequence). This CDR3 comprises 11 residues. In nucleotides, the CDR3 is TGTGCCAGTGGAGGGAACACTGAAGCTTTCTTT. Its translation: CASGGNTEAFF.

The chain is built from TRBV6-6 and TRBJ2-7, with 7 bases aligning to TRBD2. Germline assignment: CDR1 MNHNY and CDR2 SVGAGI (reference sequence). The CDR3 is 15 amino acids. The ends lost 0 bases at V and 3 bases at J; junction bases unmatched: 5. CDR3: CASSYSQRGYYEQYF. The CDR3 DNA reads TGTGCCAGCAGTTACTCCCAGCGGGGTTACTACGAGCAGTACTTC.